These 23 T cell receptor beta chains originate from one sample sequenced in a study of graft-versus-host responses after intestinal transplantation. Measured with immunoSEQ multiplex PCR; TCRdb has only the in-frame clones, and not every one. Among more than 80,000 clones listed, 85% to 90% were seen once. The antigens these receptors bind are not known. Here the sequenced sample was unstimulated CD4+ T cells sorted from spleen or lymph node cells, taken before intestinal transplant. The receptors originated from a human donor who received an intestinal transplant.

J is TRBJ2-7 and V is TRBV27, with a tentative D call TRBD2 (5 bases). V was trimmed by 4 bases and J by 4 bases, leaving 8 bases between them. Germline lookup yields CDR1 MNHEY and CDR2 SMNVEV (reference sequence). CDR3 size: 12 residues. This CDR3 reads CASSSGGYEQYF. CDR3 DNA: TGTGCCAGCAGTTCCGGAGGTTACGAGCAGTACTTC.

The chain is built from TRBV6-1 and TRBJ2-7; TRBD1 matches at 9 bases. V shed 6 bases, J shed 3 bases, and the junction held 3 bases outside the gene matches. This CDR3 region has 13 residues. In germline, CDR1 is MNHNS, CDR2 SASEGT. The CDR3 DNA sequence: TGTGCCAGCAGGGAGGGACAGGGCTACGAGCAGTACTTC. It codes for CASREGQGYEQYF.

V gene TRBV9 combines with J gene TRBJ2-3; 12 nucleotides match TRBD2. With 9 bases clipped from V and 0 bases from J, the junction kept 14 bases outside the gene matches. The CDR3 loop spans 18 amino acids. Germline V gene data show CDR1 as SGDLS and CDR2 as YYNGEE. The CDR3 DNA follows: TGTGCCAACCCGGGACTAGCGGGTGGGGTGCGGAGCACAGATACGCAGTATTTT. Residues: CANPGLAGGVRSTDTQYF.

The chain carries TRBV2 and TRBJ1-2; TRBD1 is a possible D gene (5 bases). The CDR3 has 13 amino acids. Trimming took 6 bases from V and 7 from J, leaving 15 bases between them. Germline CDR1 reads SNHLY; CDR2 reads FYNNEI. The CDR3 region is CASRVYGGFGYTF. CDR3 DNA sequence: TGTGCCAGCAGAGTATACGGGGGGTTTGGCTACACCTTC.

CDR3 in amino acids: CASSQNLNPNYGYTF. For the CDR3, the DNA is TGTGCCAGCAGCCAGAATTTGAATCCTAACTATGGCTACACCTTC. This chain uses TRBV9 with TRBJ1-2; D uncertain. From germline, CDR1 is SGDLS and CDR2 YYNGEE. The CDR3 is 15 residues long. V lost 4 bases to trimming and J lost 0 bases, with 13 bases between them.

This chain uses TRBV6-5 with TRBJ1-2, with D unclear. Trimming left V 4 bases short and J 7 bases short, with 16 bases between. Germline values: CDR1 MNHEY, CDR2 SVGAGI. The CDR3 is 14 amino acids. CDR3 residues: CASSFDSQRFGYTF. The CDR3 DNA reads TGTGCCAGCAGTTTTGACTCCCAGCGCTTTGGCTACACCTTC.

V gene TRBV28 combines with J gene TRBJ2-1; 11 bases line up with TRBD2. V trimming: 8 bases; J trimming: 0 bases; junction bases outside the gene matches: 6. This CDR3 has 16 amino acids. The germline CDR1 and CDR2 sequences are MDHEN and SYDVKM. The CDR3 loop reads CASGLAGGNSYNEQFF. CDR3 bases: TGTGCCAGCGGGCTAGCGGGGGGTAACTCCTACAATGAGCAGTTCTTC.

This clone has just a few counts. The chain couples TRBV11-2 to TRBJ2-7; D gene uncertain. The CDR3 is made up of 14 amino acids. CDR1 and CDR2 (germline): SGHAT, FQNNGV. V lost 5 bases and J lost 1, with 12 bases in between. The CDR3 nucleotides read TGTGCCAGCAGCCCAGGAACAGTTTCCTACGAGCAGTACTTC. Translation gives CASSPGTVSYEQYF. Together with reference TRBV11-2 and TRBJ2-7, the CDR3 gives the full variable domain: EAGVAQSPRYKIIEKRQSVAFWCNPISGHATLYWYQQILGQGPKLLIQFQNNGVVDDSQLPKDRFSAERLKGVDSTLKIQPAKLEDSAVYLCASSPGTVSYEQYFGPGTRLTVT.

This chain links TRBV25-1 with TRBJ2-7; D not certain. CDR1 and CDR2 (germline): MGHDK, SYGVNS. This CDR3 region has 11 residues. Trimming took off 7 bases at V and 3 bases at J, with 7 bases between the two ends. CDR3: CASTYHYEQYF. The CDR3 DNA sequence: TGTGCCAGCACCTATCACTACGAGCAGTACTTC.

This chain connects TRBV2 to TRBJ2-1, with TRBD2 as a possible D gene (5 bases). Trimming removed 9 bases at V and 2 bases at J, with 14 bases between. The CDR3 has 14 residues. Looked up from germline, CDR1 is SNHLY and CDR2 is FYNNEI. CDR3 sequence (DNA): TGTGCCAGTTCTAGAGTGAGGGCCTACAATGAGCAGTTCTTC. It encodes CASSRVRAYNEQFF. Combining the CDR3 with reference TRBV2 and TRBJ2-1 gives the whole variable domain EPEVTQTPSHQVTQMGQEVILRCVPISNHLYFYWYRQILGQKVEFLVSFYNNEISEKSEIFDDQFSVERPDGSNFTLKIRSTKLEDSAMYFCASSRVRAYNEQFFGPGTRLTVL.

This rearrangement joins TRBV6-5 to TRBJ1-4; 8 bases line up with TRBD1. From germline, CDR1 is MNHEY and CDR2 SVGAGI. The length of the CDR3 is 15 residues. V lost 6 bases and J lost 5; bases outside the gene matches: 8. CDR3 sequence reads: CASSAGTGGNEKLFF. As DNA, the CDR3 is TGTGCCAGCAGCGCGGGGACAGGTGGAAATGAAAAACTGTTTTTT.

The CDR3: CASSVHQGDTIYF. CDR3 DNA: TGTGCCAGCAGCGTCCATCAGGGGGACACCATATATTTT. V and J are TRBV9 and TRBJ1-3, with 7 positions matching TRBD1. This CDR3 is built from 13 residues. J lost 8 bases, V lost 2 bases, and 4 bases had no gene match. CDR1 is SGDLS, CDR2 YYNGEE, per germline.

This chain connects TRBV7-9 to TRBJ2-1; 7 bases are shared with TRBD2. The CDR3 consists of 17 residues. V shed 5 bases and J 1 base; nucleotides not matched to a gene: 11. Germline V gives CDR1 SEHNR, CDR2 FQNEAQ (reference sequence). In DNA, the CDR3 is TGTGCCAGCAGCACCCGCGGGGGACGCCCATCCTACAATGAGCAGTTCTTC. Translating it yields CASSTRGGRPSYNEQFF.

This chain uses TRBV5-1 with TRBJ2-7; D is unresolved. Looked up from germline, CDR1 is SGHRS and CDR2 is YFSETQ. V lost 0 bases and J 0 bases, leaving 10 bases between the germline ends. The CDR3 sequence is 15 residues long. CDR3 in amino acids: CASSLVQARSYEQYF. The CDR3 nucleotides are TGCGCCAGCAGCTTGGTTCAGGCGCGCTCCTACGAGCAGTACTTC.

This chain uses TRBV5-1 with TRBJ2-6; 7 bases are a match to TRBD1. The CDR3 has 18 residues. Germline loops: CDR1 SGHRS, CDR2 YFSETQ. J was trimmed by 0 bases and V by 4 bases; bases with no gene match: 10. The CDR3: CASSPGDRSISGANVLTF. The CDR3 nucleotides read TGCGCCAGCAGCCCCGGGGACAGATCGATCTCTGGGGCCAACGTCCTGACTTTC.

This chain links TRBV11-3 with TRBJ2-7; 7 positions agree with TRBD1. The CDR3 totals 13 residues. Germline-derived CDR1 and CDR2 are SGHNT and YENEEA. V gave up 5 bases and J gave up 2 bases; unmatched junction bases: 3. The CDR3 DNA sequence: TGTGCCAGCAGCCCCGGGACAGCCTACGAGCAGTACTTC. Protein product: CASSPGTAYEQYF.

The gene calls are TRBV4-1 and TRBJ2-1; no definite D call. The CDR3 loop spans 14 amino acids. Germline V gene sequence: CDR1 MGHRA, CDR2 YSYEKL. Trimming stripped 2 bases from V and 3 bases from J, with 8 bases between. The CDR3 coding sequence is TGCGCCAGCAGCCAATCCTCCTACTACAATGAGCAGTTCTTC. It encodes CASSQSSYYNEQFF.

Here the CDR3 DNA reads TGCGCCAGCAGCCAACAACAGGGTAGGACTGAAGCTTTCTTT. As protein: CASSQQQGRTEAFF. The chain couples TRBV4-1 to TRBJ1-1; weak D call: TRBD1 (6 bases). The V gene's germline CDR1 is MGHRA and CDR2 YSYEKL. The CDR3 has 14 residues. V was pared by 2 bases and J by 5 bases, with 12 bases between.

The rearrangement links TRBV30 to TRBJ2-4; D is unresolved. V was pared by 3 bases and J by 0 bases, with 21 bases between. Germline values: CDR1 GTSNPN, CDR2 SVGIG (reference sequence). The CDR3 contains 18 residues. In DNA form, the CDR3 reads TGTGCCTGGAGGAGCAGGCCGCTCCTTTCCCTAGCCAAAAACATTCAGTACTTC. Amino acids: CAWRSRPLLSLAKNIQYF.

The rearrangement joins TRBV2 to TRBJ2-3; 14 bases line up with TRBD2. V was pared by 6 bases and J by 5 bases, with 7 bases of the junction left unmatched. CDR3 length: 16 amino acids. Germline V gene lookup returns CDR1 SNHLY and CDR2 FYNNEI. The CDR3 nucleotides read TGTGCCAGCAGACCGACTAGCGGGGGGGCAGGAGATACGCAGTATTTT. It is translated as CASRPTSGGAGDTQYF.

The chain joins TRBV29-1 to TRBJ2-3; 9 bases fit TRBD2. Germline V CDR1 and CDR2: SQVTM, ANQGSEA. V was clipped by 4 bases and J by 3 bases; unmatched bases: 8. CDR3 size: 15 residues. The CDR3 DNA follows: TGCAGCGTTGCCCTTTCTGCGGGGGGGACAGATACGCAGTATTTT. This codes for CSVALSAGGTDTQYF.

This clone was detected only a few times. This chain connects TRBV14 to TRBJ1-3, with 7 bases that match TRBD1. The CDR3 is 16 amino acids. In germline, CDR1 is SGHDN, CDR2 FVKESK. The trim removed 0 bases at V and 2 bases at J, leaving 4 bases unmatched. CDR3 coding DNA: TGTGCCAGCAGCCAAGAAGGAGGGGGCCCTGGAAACACCATATATTTT. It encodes CASSQEGGGPGNTIYF.

CDR3 sequence: CASIKGWGVSNQPQHF. The CDR3 nucleotides read TGTGCCAGCATCAAAGGCTGGGGAGTAAGCAATCAGCCCCAGCATTTT. The rearrangement joins TRBV28 to TRBJ1-5, with D hard to call. The length of the CDR3 is 16 residues. Per germline, CDR1 MDHEN and CDR2 SYDVKM. Trimming stripped 7 bases from V and 1 base from J, with 17 bases between.